The table lists the clone carrying this TCR beta chain with a few counts. Its target is not known. The sample is drawn from a study of T-cell memory formation after mild COVID-19. Study conclusions and caveats: Researchers could not confirm that second-wave clones peaking on day 37 targeted SARS-CoV-2. Researchers found some responding clones in pre-infection memory, a sign that cross-reactive memory joined.

Germline lookup yields CDR1 SGHRS and CDR2 YFSETQ. The CDR3 is 15 amino acids. J was trimmed by 2 bases and V by 4 bases; bases with no gene match: 7. The authors produced TCR alpha and TCR beta cDNA libraries with sample barcodes and UMIs by 5'RACE using constant-segment primers. In TCRdb, the 5' RACE reads were re-called with MiXCR into one record per CDR3 protein. The repertoire has over 400,000 distinct CDR3 sequences, 20% to 25% of them found once; the top ten carry around 13%. What was sequenced was PBMCs or a T cell subset sorted from them (not recorded which). This chain uses TRBV5-1 with TRBJ2-7; TRBD2 agrees at 9 bases. The TCR originated in an adult woman who had mild COVID-19 (a few samples of this study predate the infection). Cell type and time point are not known. The CDR3 sequence is CASSHLAGETYEQYF. The CDR3 coding sequence is TGCGCCAGCAGCCACTTAGCGGGAGAGACCTACGAGCAGTACTTC. The whole variable domain, remainder taken from reference TRBV5-1 and TRBJ2-7, is KAGVTQTPRYLIKTRGQQVTLSCSPISGHRSVSWYQQTPGQGLQFLFEYFSETQRNKGNFPGRFSGRQFSNSRSEMNVSTLELGDSALYLCASSHLAGETYEQYFGPGTRLTVT.